Reported below is one T cell receptor beta chain. Antigen specificity is unknown. This same CDR3 is encoded by further DNA sequences in the sample. In germline, CDR1 is SGDLS, CDR2 YYNGEE. Deletions cut 0 bases from V and 1 base from J, with 7 bases between. This CDR3 comprises 14 residues. These data are taken from a study of shared clonotypes between healthy human individuals. Findings of the study overall: Sampling covered nothing but blood. Tissue TCR repertoires likely differ from those found in blood. Roughly 5% of naive CD4 clonotypes were shared across four donors.

Genomic DNA (from each subset) was split evenly across several immunoSEQ plates. Replicate PCRs run on sorted subsets employed roughly 190 ng DNA, 30,000 to 35,000 T cell genomes. Data came from immunoSEQ multiplex PCR; TCRdb stores just in-frame clones and leaves some out. The data hold millions of clones, with roughly nine tenths observed a single time. The sample taken for sequencing was naive CD4+ T cells sorted from blood. Subset reported: CD45RA+ positively selected. The sequence came from a man in his late teens or twenties in good health. The chain is built from TRBV9 and TRBJ1-1; no definite D call. CDR3: CASSVGPENTEAFF. CDR3 coding DNA: TGTGCCAGCAGCGTAGGGCCAGAGAACACTGAAGCTTTCTTT.